The next 2 T cell receptor beta chains were all read from a single sample in a study of cytomegalovirus exposure and HLA in healthy donors. The primer mix had 60 Vbeta and 13 Jbeta primers. Here immunoSEQ multiplex PCR was the method, and the copy in TCRdb shows in-frame clones only, minus some. This sample yields 100,000 to 150,000 clones, of which 65% to 75% are seen a single time; nearly 6% belongs to the top ten. Sequenced: PBMCs. The receptors derive from a woman between 50 and 59 years old in good health and CMV-seropositive.

This clone came up a few times. The rearrangement joins TRBV6-4 to TRBJ1-3; D remains ambiguous. V lost 7 bases, J lost 0 bases, and 10 bases lay in between. The germline gives CDR1 MRHNA, CDR2 SNTAGT. The CDR3 is 14 residues long. CDR3 nucleotides: TGTGCCAGCACGCCGGGGTACTCTGGAAACACCATATATTTT. Its translation is CASTPGYSGNTIYF.

The rearrangement links TRBV6-5 to TRBJ2-7; 8 bases fit TRBD2. Trimming at V came to 6 bases and at J to 2 bases, leaving 6 bases not matched to a gene. The CDR3 extends over 14 amino acids. Germline V gene lookup returns CDR1 MNHEY and CDR2 SVGAGI. CDR3 loop: CASRPFGGAYEQYF. CDR3 sequence (DNA): TGTGCCAGCAGACCTTTCGGGGGGGCCTACGAGCAGTACTTC.